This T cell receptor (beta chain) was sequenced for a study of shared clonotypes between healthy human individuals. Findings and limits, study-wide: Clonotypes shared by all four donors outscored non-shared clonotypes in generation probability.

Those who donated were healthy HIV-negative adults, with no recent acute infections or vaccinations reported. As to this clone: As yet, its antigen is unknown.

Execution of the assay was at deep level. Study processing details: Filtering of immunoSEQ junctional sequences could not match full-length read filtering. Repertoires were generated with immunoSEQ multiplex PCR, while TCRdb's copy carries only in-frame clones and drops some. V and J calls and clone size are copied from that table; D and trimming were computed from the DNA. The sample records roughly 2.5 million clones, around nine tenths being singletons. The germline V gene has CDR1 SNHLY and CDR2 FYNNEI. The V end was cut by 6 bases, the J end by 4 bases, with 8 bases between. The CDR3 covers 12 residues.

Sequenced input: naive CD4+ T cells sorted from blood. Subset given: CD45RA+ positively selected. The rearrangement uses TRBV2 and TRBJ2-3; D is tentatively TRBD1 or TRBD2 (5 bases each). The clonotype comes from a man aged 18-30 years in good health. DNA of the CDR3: TGTGCCAGCAGCGGGGCGGCAGATACGCAGTATTTT. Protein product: CASSGAADTQYF. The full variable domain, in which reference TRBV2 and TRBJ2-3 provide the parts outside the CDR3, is EPEVTQTPSHQVTQMGQEVILRCVPISNHLYFYWYRQILGQKVEFLVSFYNNEISEKSEIFDDQFSVERPDGSNFTLKIRSTKLEDSAMYFCASSGAADTQYFGPGTRLTVL.